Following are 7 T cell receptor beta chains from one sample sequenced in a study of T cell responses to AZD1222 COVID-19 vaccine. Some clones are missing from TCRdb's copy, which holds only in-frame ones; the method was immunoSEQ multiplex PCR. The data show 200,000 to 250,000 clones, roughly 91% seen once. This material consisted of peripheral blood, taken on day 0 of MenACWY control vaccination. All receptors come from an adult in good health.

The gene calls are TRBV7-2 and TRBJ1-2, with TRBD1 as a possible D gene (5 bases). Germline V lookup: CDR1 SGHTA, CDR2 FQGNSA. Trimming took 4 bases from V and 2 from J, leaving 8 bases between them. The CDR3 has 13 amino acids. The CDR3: CASSWDGNYGYTF. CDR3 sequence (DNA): TGTGCCAGCAGCTGGGACGGCAACTATGGCTACACCTTC.

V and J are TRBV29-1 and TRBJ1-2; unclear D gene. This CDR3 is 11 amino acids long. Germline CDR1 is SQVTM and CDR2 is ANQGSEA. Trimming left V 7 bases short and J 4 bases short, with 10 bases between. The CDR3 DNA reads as TGCAGCGCCGGGAGCGGCTATGGCTACACCTTC. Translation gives CSAGSGYGYTF.

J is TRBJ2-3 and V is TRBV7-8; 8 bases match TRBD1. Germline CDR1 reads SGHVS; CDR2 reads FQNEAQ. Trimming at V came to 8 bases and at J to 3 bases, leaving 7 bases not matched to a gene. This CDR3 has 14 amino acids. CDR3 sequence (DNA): TGTGCCAGCTCCAGGGGGCTTAATACAGATACGCAGTATTTT. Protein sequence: CASSRGLNTDTQYF.

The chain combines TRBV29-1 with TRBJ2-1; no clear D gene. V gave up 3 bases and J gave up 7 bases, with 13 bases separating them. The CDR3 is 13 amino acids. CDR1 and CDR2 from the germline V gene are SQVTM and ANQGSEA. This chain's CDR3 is CSVEIVARNEQFF. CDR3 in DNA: TGCAGCGTTGAGATCGTCGCGCGGAATGAGCAGTTCTTC.

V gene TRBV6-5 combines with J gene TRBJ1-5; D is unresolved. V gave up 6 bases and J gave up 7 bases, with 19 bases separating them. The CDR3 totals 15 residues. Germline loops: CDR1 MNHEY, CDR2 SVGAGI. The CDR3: CASSPGVGSNQPQHF. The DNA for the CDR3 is TGTGCCAGCAGCCCAGGCGTAGGGTCGAACCAGCCCCAGCATTTT.

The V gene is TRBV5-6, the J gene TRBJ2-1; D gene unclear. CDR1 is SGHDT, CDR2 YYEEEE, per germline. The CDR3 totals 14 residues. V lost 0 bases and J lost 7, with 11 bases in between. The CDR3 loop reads CASSLAWGGNEQFF. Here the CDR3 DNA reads TGTGCCAGCAGCTTGGCTTGGGGTGGTAATGAGCAGTTCTTC.

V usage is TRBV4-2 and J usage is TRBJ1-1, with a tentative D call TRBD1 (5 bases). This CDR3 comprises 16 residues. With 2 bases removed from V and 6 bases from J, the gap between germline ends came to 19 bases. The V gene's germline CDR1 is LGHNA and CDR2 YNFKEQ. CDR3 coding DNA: TGTGCCAGCAGCCAACCCGCCGGGGCTATAGGAGCTGAAGCTTTCTTT. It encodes CASSQPAGAIGAEAFF.